The entry that follows covers one T cell receptor beta chain sequence. Its antigen is not known. This CDR3 contains 15 residues. Germline values: CDR1 LNHDA, CDR2 SQIVND (reference sequence). With 5 bases clipped from V and 3 bases from J, the junction kept 10 bases outside the gene matches. Prior autoimmune disease or systemic immunosuppression barred patients. Clones were sequenced by immunoSEQ multiplex PCR, and TCRdb holds only the in-frame ones, with some missing. This table has fewer than 70,000 clones, approximately 89% appearing once. The entry originates in a study of OX40 agonist ivuxolimab in advanced cancers. Study context: Each dose-escalation patient presented with hepatocellular carcinoma, melanoma, renal cell or head and neck cancer.

Overall study results and limits: With doses of 0.1 to 3.0 mg/kg, CD4+ and CD8+ blood T cells had undergone clonal expansion by week 6. On average, a greater number of expanded clones characterised CD8+ T cells relative to CD4+.

This sequence originates from an adult with an advanced solid tumor such as melanoma, head and neck, liver or kidney cancer. The chain is built from TRBV19 and TRBJ2-7; 7 nucleotides match TRBD2. The sequenced sample was CD4+ or CD8+ T cells sorted from blood, obtained in a trial of the OX40 agonist ivuxolimab. This CDR3 reads CASSSASGSVYEQYF. CDR3 in DNA: TGTGCCAGTAGTTCTGCTAGCGGAAGCGTCTACGAGCAGTACTTC.